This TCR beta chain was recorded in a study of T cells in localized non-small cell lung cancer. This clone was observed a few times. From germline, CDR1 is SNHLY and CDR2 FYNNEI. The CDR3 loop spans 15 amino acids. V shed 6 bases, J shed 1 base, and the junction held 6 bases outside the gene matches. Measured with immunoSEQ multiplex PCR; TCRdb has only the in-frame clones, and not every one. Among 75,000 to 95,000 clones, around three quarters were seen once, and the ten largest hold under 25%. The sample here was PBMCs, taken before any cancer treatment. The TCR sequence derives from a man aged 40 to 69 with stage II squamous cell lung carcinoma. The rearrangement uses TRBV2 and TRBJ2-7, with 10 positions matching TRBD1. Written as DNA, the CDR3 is TGTGCCAGCAGCCAATCGGGACAGGGGTCCTACGAGCAGTACTTC. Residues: CASSQSGQGSYEQYF.